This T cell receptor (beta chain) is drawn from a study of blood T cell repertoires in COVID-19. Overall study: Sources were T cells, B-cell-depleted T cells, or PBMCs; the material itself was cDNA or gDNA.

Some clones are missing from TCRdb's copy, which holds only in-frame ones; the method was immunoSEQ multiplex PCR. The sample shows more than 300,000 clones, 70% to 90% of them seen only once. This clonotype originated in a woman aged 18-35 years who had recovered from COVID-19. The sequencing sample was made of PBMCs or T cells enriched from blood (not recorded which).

CDR3 amino acids: CASSPPGFGEKLFF. CDR3 bases: TGTGCCAGTAGTCCGCCAGGGTTCGGTGAAAAACTGTTTTTT. The chain is built from TRBV19 and TRBJ1-4; tentatively, D is TRBD1 (5 bases). Germline V gene data show CDR1 as LNHDA and CDR2 as SQIVND (reference sequence). Trimming removed 5 bases from V and 7 bases from J, with 14 bases in between. CDR3 size: 14 residues.